This TCR beta chain was recorded in a study of T-cell reconstitution after alpha-beta-depleted transplantation in children. Study observations and caveats: Expanded graft clones, several hundred of them, were reportedly the source of alpha-beta T cells about two months after transplant. Fresh T-cell production supplied most of the T-cell counts and diversity seen one year after transplant. Surviving recipient T cells and thymic progenitors produced the high day-60 TCRbeta diversity seen in some patients.

V was pared by 3 bases and J by 5 bases, with 10 bases between. There are 12 residues in the CDR3. Germline lookup yields CDR1 SQVTM and CDR2 ANQGSEA. Using unique molecular identifiers, the investigators prepared the TCRbeta library. One entry per CDR3 protein, called by TCRdb with MiXCR from the PCR reads. Counted here are a few hundred thousand distinct CDR3 sequences, over 9% occurring once; the ten biggest clones make up roughly 7%. There are many counts of this clonotype. Its specificity is not known. The sample was PBMCs, taken before TCRalphabeta/CD19-depleted stem cell transplant. This chain joins TRBV29-1 and TRBJ1-1, with TRBD1 as a possible D gene (5 bases). The receptor's source is a boy younger than two with acute myeloid leukemia, due to receive a stem cell transplant. DNA of the CDR3: TGCAGCGTTGACAGGGAGAGGACTGAAGCTTTCTTT. This codes for CSVDRERTEAFF.